These 3 T cell receptor beta chains were all obtained from the same sample, sequenced in a study of T cell responses to AZD1222 COVID-19 vaccine. The assay was immunoSEQ multiplex PCR, and TCRdb's table has in-frame clones only and misses some. The table shows 95,000 to 150,000 clones, with 80% to 95% occurring only once. This specimen consisted of peripheral blood, obtained 28 days after the second AZD1222 dose. The receptors were sampled from an adult who received the AZD1222 COVID-19 vaccine.

J is TRBJ2-1 and V is TRBV5-4; TRBD2 is a possible D gene (7 bases). Trimming cost V 1 base and J 0 bases, with 11 bases left between them. CDR3 size: 16 residues. Germline lookup yields CDR1 SGHNT and CDR2 YYREEE (reference sequence). In DNA form, the CDR3 reads TGTGCCAGCAGCTTGTCGGGGGGCCCCTCCTACAATGAGCAGTTCTTC. Translating it yields CASSLSGGPSYNEQFF.

This sequence joins TRBV6-5 and TRBJ1-4; TRBD1 matches 10 bases. Trimming removed 6 bases from V and 2 bases from J; junction bases left unmatched: 3. Germline assignment: CDR1 MNHEY and CDR2 SVGAGI. The CDR3 extends over 15 amino acids. CDR3 DNA sequence: TGTGCCAGCAGGGGACAGGGGTTTACTAATGAAAAACTGTTTTTT. It encodes CASRGQGFTNEKLFF.

The chain combines TRBV28 with TRBJ2-2; D unresolved. From germline, CDR1 is MDHEN and CDR2 SYDVKM. V lost 6 bases and J 4 bases, leaving 6 bases between the germline ends. The CDR3 loop spans 12 amino acids. CDR3 sequence: CASSLITGELFF. The CDR3 DNA is TGTGCCAGCAGCCTAATCACCGGGGAGCTGTTTTTT.